The TCR beta chain under discussion was sequenced for a study of beta chain features in type 1 diabetes. Study-wide results and limits: Type 1 diabetes patients had VDJ junctions that carried fewer insertions and more deletions. Within each of all four CD4+ subsets, Type 1 diabetes patients had TCRB CDR3s that were moderately but significantly shorter.

Reverse transcribing all isolated RNA meant expressed TCRB transcripts were sequenced. TCRdb keeps only in-frame clones here, not all; method: immunoSEQ multiplex PCR. Among 600,000 or so clones, more than 12% were seen once, and the ten largest hold less than 0.04%. This clone was recorded a few times. Its antigen is undetermined. Sorted CD4+ subsets: naive, central memory, regulatory, stem cell-like memory (CD45RO/CCR7/CD25/CD127/CD95/CD27 panel). The TCR originated in a man aged 18 to 30 with type 1 diabetes. The sequencing input was naive CD4+ T cells from blood.

The CDR3 DNA reads TGCGCCAGCAGCTTGGTTACTAGCTCCTACGAGCAGTACTTC. Amino acids: CASSLVTSSYEQYF. The chain recombines TRBV5-1 with TRBJ2-7; D possibly corresponds to TRBD2 (5 bases). Germline V gene data show CDR1 as SGHRS and CDR2 as YFSETQ. V was clipped by 0 bases and J by 0 bases, with 7 bases between them. CDR3 size: 14 residues.